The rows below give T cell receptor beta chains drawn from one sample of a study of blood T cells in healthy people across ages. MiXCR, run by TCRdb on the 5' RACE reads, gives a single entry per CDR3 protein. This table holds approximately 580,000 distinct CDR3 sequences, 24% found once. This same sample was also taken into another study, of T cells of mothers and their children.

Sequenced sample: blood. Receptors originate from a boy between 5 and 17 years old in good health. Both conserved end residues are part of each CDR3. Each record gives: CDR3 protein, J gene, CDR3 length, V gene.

CASTGGGGANVLTF | TRBJ2-6 | 14 | TRBV28
CASSAGGPQSYNEQLF | TRBJ2-1 | 16 | TRBV7-3
CASSFPKSGRISEETQYF | TRBJ2-5 | 18 | TRBV11-2
CASSPGLLETQYF | TRBJ2-5 | 13 | TRBV18
CASSLALPDTQYF | TRBJ2-3 | 13 | TRBV5-1
CASSLVPGQGDGYTF | TRBJ1-2 | 15 | TRBV5-1
CATSRDGEQTVPLHF | TRBJ1-6 | 15 | TRBV15
CASSQEISGARSAFF | TRBJ1-1 | 15 | TRBV4-3
CSARDNGPGQTDTQYF | TRBJ2-3 | 16 | TRBV20-1
CAISGRWDSALRRSYNEQFF | TRBJ2-1 | 20 | TRBV10-3
CASSWLGGPYEQYF | - | 14 | TRBV11-2
CASSVGDWTNTEAFF | TRBJ1-1 | 15 | TRBV9
CASSFGYGRTQYF | TRBJ2-5 | 13 | TRBV27
CASSLGRGRSGELFF | TRBJ2-2 | 15 | TRBV28
CASSYDPTGGREQYF | TRBJ2-7 | 15 | TRBV6-5
CASVGTGSYEQYF | TRBJ2-7 | 13 | TRBV5-1
CASSRQIRTSDYEQYF | - | 16 | TRBV4-3
CASSYDGGGYNEQFF | TRBJ2-1 | 15 | TRBV6-6
CASSRAQAAVSYEQYF | - | 16 | TRBV7-9
CASSLSSGGTEETQYF | TRBJ2-5 | 16 | TRBV5-1
CSAPRLAGLSADTQYF | TRBJ2-3 | 16 | TRBV20-1
CASSLHRSSYEQYF | TRBJ2-7 | 14 | TRBV5-1
CASGQTEGDTQYF | TRBJ2-3 | 13 | TRBV7-6
CASSFGLSFSNEQFF | - | 15 | TRBV7-3
CASSSRVLLSYNEQFF | TRBJ2-1 | 16 | TRBV27